These 18 T cell receptor beta chains were all obtained from the same sample, sequenced in a study of blood T cells in healthy people across ages. Then a second PCR, running roughly 7 to 11 cycles, was carried out with a sample-barcoded 5' primer and a J-beta primer mix. TCRdb recomputed calls from the 5' RACE reads with MiXCR, one row per CDR3 protein. The table lists 850,000 to 1,100,000 distinct CDR3 sequences, roughly two fifths of them singletons. The sample consisted of blood. The receptors were gathered from a young man in good health.

On this clonotype: The junction departs from the called germline gene at one end, perhaps through a read error. This rearrangement joins TRBV20-1 to TRBJ2-2, with 12 bases lining up with TRBD1. This CDR3 has 16 amino acids. Germline V lookup: CDR1 DFQATT, CDR2 SNEGSKA (reference sequence). CDR3 region: CSARDGDRGQSGEQFF. The CDR3 DNA follows: TGCAGTGCTAGAGATGGGGACAGGGGGCAATCCGGGGAGCAGTTTTTT.

CDR3 nucleotides: TGTGCCAGCAGCTACAATACAGGGGGCTCCTACAATGAGCAGTTCTTC. Translation gives CASSYNTGGSYNEQFF. The chain joins TRBV7-8 to TRBJ2-1; 8 bases are shared with TRBD1. The CDR3 is 16 amino acids. Unmatched junction bases numbered 5, after V lost 4 bases and J lost 0 bases. Germline V gives CDR1 SGHVS, CDR2 FQNEAQ.

J is TRBJ2-1 and V is TRBV27; D gene unclear. CDR3 size: 14 residues. Germline CDR1 reads MNHEY; CDR2 reads SMNVEV (reference sequence). Trimming took 3 bases from V and 10 from J, leaving 16 bases between them. The CDR3 spells CASSLGKSRYEQFF. The CDR3 DNA is TGTGCCAGCAGTTTGGGAAAATCCCGCTACGAGCAGTTCTTC.

This chain joins TRBV6-5 and TRBJ1-4, with 10 bases that match TRBD1. Trimming removed 7 bases from V and 7 bases from J; junction bases left unmatched: 12. The CDR3 spans 16 residues. Germline CDR1 MNHEY, CDR2 SVGAGI. CDR3 DNA: TGTGCCAGCAAACCGGGGGACAGGGGCTGGGGTGAAAAACTGTTTTTT. It specifies CASKPGDRGWGEKLFF.

This clonotype showed up just a few times. The chain carries TRBV11-2 and TRBJ2-5; a possible D gene is TRBD1 (5 bases). Trimming left V 1 base short and J 1 base short, with 13 bases between. Per germline, CDR1 SGHAT and CDR2 FQNNGV. The CDR3 contains 16 residues. The DNA for the CDR3 is TGTGCCAGCAGCTTAGGACGACAGACCTTCCAAGAGACCCAGTACTTC. Translating gives CASSLGRQTFQETQYF.

This clonotype occurred a few times. The rearrangement links TRBV20-1 to TRBJ1-5; the D is unclear. Germline lookup yields CDR1 DFQATT and CDR2 SNEGSKA (reference sequence). V lost 0 bases to trimming and J lost 3 bases, with 12 bases between them. This CDR3 is built from 15 residues. CDR3 coding DNA: TGCAGTGCTAGAGATCTCGGGAGCGACAATCAGCCCCAGCATTTT. This sequence encodes CSARDLGSDNQPQHF.

The gene calls are TRBV6-6 and TRBJ1-5; D is undetermined. V was trimmed by 7 bases and J by 0 bases, leaving 10 bases between them. The CDR3 is 14 residues long. The V gene's germline CDR1 is MNHNY and CDR2 SVGAGI (reference sequence). CDR3 DNA sequence: TGTGCCAGCAAGCCAGGCGATAGCAATCAGCCCCAGCATTTT. It translates to CASKPGDSNQPQHF.

This clonotype has more than one count but fewer than ten. V and J are TRBV12-3 or TRBV12-4 and TRBJ2-1; 10 bases are shared with TRBD2. The CDR3 has 14 residues. V trimming: 5 bases; J trimming: 7 bases; junction bases outside the gene matches: 5. CDR3 amino acids: CASSRAGGGNEQFF. CDR3 nucleotide sequence: TGTGCCAGCAGTCGAGCGGGGGGGGGTAATGAGCAGTTCTTC.

This clonotype was seen a handful of times. This rearrangement joins TRBV4-1 to TRBJ2-4, with D uncertain. Trimming cost V 4 bases and J 5 bases, with 9 bases left between them. The CDR3 is made up of 13 amino acids. Germline V lookup: CDR1 MGHRA, CDR2 YSYEKL. CDR3 in DNA: TGCGCCAGCAGCCCAACTGAACAAAACATTCAGTACTTC. Protein product: CASSPTEQNIQYF.

J is TRBJ1-1 and V is TRBV2; weak D call: TRBD1 (5 bases). Germline V gives CDR1 SNHLY, CDR2 FYNNEI. V dropped 3 bases and J dropped 2 bases, with 16 bases sitting between them. There are 16 residues in the CDR3. The DNA of the CDR3 is TGTGCCAGCAGTGATTGGGCCGCGGGGGGAAACACTGAAGCTTTCTTT. Its protein is CASSDWAAGGNTEAFF.

This clonotype showed up many times. The rearrangement joins TRBV5-1 to TRBJ2-3; 7 bases are a match to TRBD1. The trim removed 2 bases at V and 0 bases at J, leaving 3 bases unmatched. CDR1 is SGHRS and CDR2 is YFSETQ in the germline V gene. The CDR3 loop spans 15 amino acids. CDR3 in DNA: TGCGCCAGCAGCTTCGAGGGGGCCAGCACAGATACGCAGTATTTT. Amino acids: CASSFEGASTDTQYF.

The rearrangement uses TRBV20-1 and TRBJ1-2; 9 bases align to TRBD1. The CDR3 length is 12 residues. The junction had 5 bases not matched to a gene; V was cut back by 8 bases and J by 4 bases. Germline loops: CDR1 DFQATT, CDR2 SNEGSKA (reference sequence). DNA for the CDR3: TGCAGTAATTACAGGGGGCTCTATGGCTACACCTTC. Its translation: CSNYRGLYGYTF.

V and J are TRBV20-1 and TRBJ2-1; D is possibly TRBD1 or TRBD2 (5 bases each). Trimming removed 0 bases at V and 5 bases at J, with 11 bases between. The CDR3 runs to 14 residues. The V gene's germline CDR1 is DFQATT and CDR2 SNEGSKA (reference sequence). The CDR3 sequence: CSARDPRGHNEQFF. In nucleotides, the CDR3 is TGCAGTGCTAGAGACCCTCGGGGACACAATGAGCAGTTCTTC.

The chain joins TRBV6-2 or TRBV6-3 to TRBJ1-1, with D unclear. This CDR3 is 13 amino acids long. Germline V lookup: CDR1 MNHEY, CDR2 SVGEGT. Between the trimmed V and J ends, which lost 7 bases and 10 bases, there was a span of 19 bases. The CDR3 bases are TGTGCCAGCAACTCATTCCGCGGTCGGGGAGCTTTCTTT. Translated: CASNSFRGRGAFF.

V gene TRBV7-9 combines with J gene TRBJ1-1; D is undetermined. The CDR3 is made up of 12 amino acids. The germline V and J ends were trimmed by 8 bases and 6 bases, with 13 bases remaining between them. The germline V gene has CDR1 SEHNR and CDR2 FQNEAQ (reference sequence). The CDR3 bases are TGTGCCAGCTCAAAGGACGGAGCTGAAGCTTTCTTT. This sequence encodes CASSKDGAEAFF. The variable domain in full, with the rest retrieved from reference TRBV7-9 and TRBJ1-1, is DTGVSQNPRHKITKRGQNVTFRCDPISEHNRLYWYRQTLGQGPEFLTYFQNEAQLEKSRLLSDRFSAERPKGSFSTLEIQRTEQGDSAMYLCASSKDGAEAFFGQGTRLTVV.

V is TRBV5-1 and J is TRBJ2-5, with D unclear. The germline CDR1 and CDR2 sequences are SGHRS and YFSETQ. Deletions cut 4 bases from V and 5 bases from J, with 15 bases between. The CDR3 totals 14 residues. The CDR3 DNA is TGCGCCAGCAGCGTCGAGGACCCCGCGGAGACCCAGTACTTC. Amino acid sequence: CASSVEDPAETQYF.

This sequence joins TRBV6-6 and TRBJ1-3; the D gene is possibly TRBD1 (5 bases). Between the trimmed V and J ends, which lost 10 bases and 2 bases, there was a span of 12 bases. The CDR3 has 13 residues. Germline V CDR1 and CDR2: MNHNY, SVGAGI (reference sequence). CDR3 nucleotide sequence: TGTGCCACCCAGGGAACAGCTGGAAACACCATATATTTT. This gives the protein CATQGTAGNTIYF.

This clonotype was observed a handful of times. This chain uses TRBV5-1 with TRBJ2-1; D perhaps matches TRBD1 (6 bases). CDR3 length equals 16 residues. V gave up 1 base and J gave up 3 bases, with 14 bases separating them. Germline V gene sequence: CDR1 SGHRS, CDR2 YFSETQ. The CDR3 DNA follows: TGCGCCAGCAGCTTGTTACCGGGACAAAGCTACAATGAGCAGTTCTTC. The encoded protein is CASSLLPGQSYNEQFF.